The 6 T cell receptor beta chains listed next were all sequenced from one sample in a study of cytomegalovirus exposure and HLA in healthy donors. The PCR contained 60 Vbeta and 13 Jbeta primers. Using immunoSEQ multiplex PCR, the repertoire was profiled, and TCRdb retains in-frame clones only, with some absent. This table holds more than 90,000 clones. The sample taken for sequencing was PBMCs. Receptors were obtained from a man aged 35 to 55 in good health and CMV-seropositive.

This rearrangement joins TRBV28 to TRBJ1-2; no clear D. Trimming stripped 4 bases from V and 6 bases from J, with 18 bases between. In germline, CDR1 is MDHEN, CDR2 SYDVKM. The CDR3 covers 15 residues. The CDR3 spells CASSSPPQRVDGYTF. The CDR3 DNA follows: TGTGCCAGCAGTTCTCCGCCGCAACGGGTGGATGGCTACACCTTC.

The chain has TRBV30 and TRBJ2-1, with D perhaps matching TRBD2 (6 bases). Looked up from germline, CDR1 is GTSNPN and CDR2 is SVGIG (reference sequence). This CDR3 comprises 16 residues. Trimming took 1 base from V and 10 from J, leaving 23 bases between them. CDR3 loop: CAWSGGVRDLLKEQFF. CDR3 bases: TGTGCCTGGAGTGGGGGGGTCCGGGACCTGTTAAAGGAGCAGTTCTTC.

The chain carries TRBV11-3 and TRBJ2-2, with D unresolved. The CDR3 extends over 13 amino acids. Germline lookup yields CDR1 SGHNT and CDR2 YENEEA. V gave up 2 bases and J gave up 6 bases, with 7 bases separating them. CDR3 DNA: TGTGCCAGCAGCTTAACATTGCCCGGGGAGCTGTTTTTT. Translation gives CASSLTLPGELFF.

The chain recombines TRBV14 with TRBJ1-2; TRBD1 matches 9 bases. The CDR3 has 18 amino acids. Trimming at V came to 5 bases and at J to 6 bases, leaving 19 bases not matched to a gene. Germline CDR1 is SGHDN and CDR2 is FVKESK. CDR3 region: CASSSINYGQGLMDGYTF. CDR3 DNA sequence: TGTGCCAGCAGCTCAATTAACTACGGACAGGGGCTCATGGATGGCTACACCTTC. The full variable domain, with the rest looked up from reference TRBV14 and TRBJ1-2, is EAGVTQFPSHSVIEKGQTVTLRCDPISGHDNLYWYRRVMGKEIKFLLHFVKESKQDESGMPNNRFLAERTGGTYSTLKVQPAELEDSGVYFCASSSINYGQGLMDGYTFGSGTRLTVV.

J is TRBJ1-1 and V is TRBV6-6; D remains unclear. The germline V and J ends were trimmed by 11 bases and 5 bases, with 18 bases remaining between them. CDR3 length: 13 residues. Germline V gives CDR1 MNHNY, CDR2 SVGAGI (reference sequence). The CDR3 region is CACARVQRTEAFF. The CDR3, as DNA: TGTGCCTGCGCGCGGGTCCAGAGGACTGAAGCTTTCTTT.

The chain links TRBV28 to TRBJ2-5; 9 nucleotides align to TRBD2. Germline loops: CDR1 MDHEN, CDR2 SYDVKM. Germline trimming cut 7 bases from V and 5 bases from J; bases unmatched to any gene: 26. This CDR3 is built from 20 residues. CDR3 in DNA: TGTGCCAGCATCCTCCGGTCGCGGGAGGGCTCTCGGGGCGGGTGGGAGACCCAGTACTTC. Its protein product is CASILRSREGSRGGWETQYF.